This TCR beta chain was sequenced in a study of blood T cell repertoires in COVID-19. Clones were sequenced by immunoSEQ multiplex PCR, and TCRdb holds only the in-frame ones, with some missing. The table lists 170,000 or so clones, 75% to 80% of them singletons. Sequences were obtained from peripheral blood. The receptor was derived from a woman in her 70s with acute or convalescent COVID-19.

CDR3 nucleotides: TGTGCCAGCTCACCACGCGGAGGAGGAACCGGGGAGCTGTTTTTT. It is translated as CASSPRGGGTGELFF. V usage is TRBV18 and J usage is TRBJ2-2, with TRBD2 as a possible D gene (5 bases). The CDR3 has 15 amino acids. Trimming left V 1 base short and J 5 bases short, with 11 bases between. Germline V gives CDR1 KGHSH, CDR2 LQKENI.